The rows below give T cell receptor beta chains drawn from one sample of a study of blood T cells in healthy people across ages. TCRdb re-analysed the 5' RACE reads in MiXCR, keeping a single row per CDR3 protein. The table shows over 1,500,000 distinct CDR3 sequences, with about two fifths occurring only once. The sample consisted of blood. All receptors come from a human donor in good health. The CDR3 runs from the conserved cysteine through the conserved F or W. D genes are given only for firm matches. Clone sizes are given selectively: once, few, many, or a class where the clone is expanded.

j_call: TRBJ1-3
d_call: -
v_call: TRBV9
clone_size: few
cdr3_nt: TGTGCCAGCAGCCCAGGACCGGAGCTCTCTGGAAACACCATATATTTT
cdr3_aa: CASSPGPELSGNTIYF

j_call: TRBJ2-3
d_call: -
v_call: TRBV12-3/TRBV12-4
clone_size: -
cdr3_nt: TGTGCCAGCAGTTTTACACACCTAGCGAGGGGGACCCCAGATGCGCAGTATTTT
cdr3_aa: CASSFTHLARGTPDAQYF

j_call: TRBJ1-5
d_call: -
v_call: TRBV7-8
clone_size: -
cdr3_nt: TGTGCCAGCAGCTTAGTCCCCGGGGGGAGCAATCAGCCCCAGCATTTT
cdr3_aa: CASSLVPGGSNQPQHF

j_call: TRBJ2-3
d_call: TRBD2
v_call: TRBV4-3
clone_size: once
cdr3_nt: TGCGCCAGCAGCCAATCGACTAGCGGGTTCGTGGATACGCAGTATTTT
cdr3_aa: CASSQSTSGFVDTQYF

j_call: TRBJ2-5
d_call: TRBD2
v_call: TRBV12-3/TRBV12-4
clone_size: few
cdr3_nt: TGTGCCAGCAGTACTAGCGGGGAGCAAGAGACCCAGTACTTC
cdr3_aa: CASSTSGEQETQYF

j_call: TRBJ2-7
d_call: TRBD1
v_call: TRBV3-1
clone_size: -
cdr3_nt: TGTGCCAGCAGCCAAGGGTTAGACAGGGTCTACGAGCAGTACTTC
cdr3_aa: CASSQGLDRVYEQYF

j_call: TRBJ2-1
d_call: TRBD1
v_call: TRBV5-1
clone_size: few
cdr3_nt: TGCGCCAGCAGCTTGGGACAGGGGGTCTCCTACAATGAGCAGTTCTTC
cdr3_aa: CASSLGQGVSYNEQFF

j_call: TRBJ1-2
d_call: -
v_call: TRBV7-9
clone_size: few
cdr3_nt: TGTGCCAGCAGCTTAGGGGGGCTACTCTATGGCTACACCTTC
cdr3_aa: CASSLGGLLYGYTF

j_call: TRBJ1-2
d_call: TRBD1
v_call: TRBV7-9
clone_size: -
cdr3_nt: TGTGCCAGCAGCTTGGGACAGGGTAACGATGGATATGGCTACACCTTC
cdr3_aa: CASSLGQGNDGYGYTF

j_call: TRBJ2-3
d_call: -
v_call: TRBV7-2
clone_size: -
cdr3_nt: TGTGCCAGCAGCCAGCAGTCCGGCCGATTCACAGATACGCAGTATTTT
cdr3_aa: CASSQQSGRFTDTQYF

j_call: TRBJ2-1
d_call: TRBD2
v_call: TRBV7-9
clone_size: many
cdr3_nt: TGTGCCAGCACCTCCCGTGGCGGGGGGGCCTACAATGAGCAGTTCTTC
cdr3_aa: CASTSRGGGAYNEQFF

j_call: TRBJ2-1
d_call: -
v_call: TRBV7-8
clone_size: -
cdr3_nt: TGTGCCAGCAGCCTAACACGGCTCCATGAGCAGTTCTTC
cdr3_aa: CASSLTRLHEQFF

j_call: TRBJ1-2
d_call: -
v_call: TRBV2
clone_size: -
cdr3_nt: TGTGCCAGCAGTGAAAGCTCGGCTTCAGGGAGCTACACCTTC
cdr3_aa: CASSESSASGSYTF

j_call: TRBJ2-7
d_call: -
v_call: TRBV3-1
clone_size: -
cdr3_nt: TGTGCCCTCAGGCGGACGTACTTCTACGAGCAGTACTTC
cdr3_aa: CALRRTYFYEQYF

j_call: TRBJ2-7
d_call: -
v_call: TRBV28
clone_size: -
cdr3_nt: TGTGCCAGCAGTTCTGGGATATTCTCCTACGAGCAGTACTTC
cdr3_aa: CASSSGIFSYEQYF

j_call: TRBJ2-7
d_call: TRBD2
v_call: TRBV20-1
clone_size: -
cdr3_nt: TGCAGTGCTAGTGGGCGGGGGATTCGGTACGAGCAGTACTTC
cdr3_aa: CSASGRGIRYEQYF

j_call: TRBJ1-4
d_call: -
v_call: TRBV4-3
clone_size: -
cdr3_nt: TGCGCCAGCAGCCATACGCGGGGGGCAGGGGAAAAACTGTTTTTT
cdr3_aa: CASSHTRGAGEKLFF

j_call: TRBJ2-5
d_call: TRBD2
v_call: TRBV7-9
clone_size: few
cdr3_nt: TGTGCCAGCAGCTTAATTCGGGCGGGGGGTACGGAGACCCAGTACTTC
cdr3_aa: CASSLIRAGGTETQYF

j_call: TRBJ2-7
d_call: TRBD2
v_call: TRBV20-1
clone_size: few
cdr3_nt: TGCAGTGCTAGAGATCGAGGGGCTGGGAGGACTAGCGGGGGGCAATTCTCCTACGAGCAGTACTTC
cdr3_aa: CSARDRGAGRTSGGQFSYEQYF

j_call: TRBJ1-2
d_call: TRBD1
v_call: TRBV6-6
clone_size: -
cdr3_nt: TGTGCCAGCAGTTACTCGGGACAGGAGGGCTACACCTTC
cdr3_aa: CASSYSGQEGYTF

j_call: TRBJ1-2
d_call: -
v_call: TRBV20-1
clone_size: few
cdr3_nt: TGCAGTGCTAGCTTGCTGGGGCTATTGAACTATGGCTACACCTTC
cdr3_aa: CSASLLGLLNYGYTF

j_call: TRBJ1-5
d_call: -
v_call: TRBV15
clone_size: once
cdr3_nt: TGTGCCACCAGCAGACCCCGGGGAGGGAATAGCAATCAGCCCCAGCATTTT
cdr3_aa: CATSRPRGGNSNQPQHF

j_call: TRBJ2-7
d_call: -
v_call: TRBV20-1
clone_size: few
cdr3_nt: TGCAGTGAGACACAATACAATGAGCAGTACTTC
cdr3_aa: CSETQYNEQYF

j_call: TRBJ2-5
d_call: -
v_call: TRBV20-1
clone_size: few
cdr3_nt: TGCAGTGCTAGAGACCCTAGGGGAAGGGAGACCCAGTACTTC
cdr3_aa: CSARDPRGRETQYF

j_call: TRBJ2-1
d_call: -
v_call: TRBV7-9
clone_size: -
cdr3_nt: TGTGCCAGCAGCCTGCCCGGGACCCATAATGAGCAGTTCTTC
cdr3_aa: CASSLPGTHNEQFF

j_call: TRBJ1-2
d_call: -
v_call: TRBV4-3
clone_size: once
cdr3_nt: TGCGCCAGCAGCCGCGGACCTCGCACCTATGGCTACACCTTC
cdr3_aa: CASSRGPRTYGYTF

j_call: TRBJ1-4
d_call: TRBD1
v_call: TRBV5-1
clone_size: few
cdr3_nt: TGCGCCAGCAGCCCGATGGGACAGGGAGGGGAAAAACTGTTTTTT
cdr3_aa: CASSPMGQGGEKLFF

j_call: TRBJ2-6
d_call: TRBD1
v_call: TRBV3-1
clone_size: -
cdr3_nt: TGTGCCAGCAGCCAACAGCGGACAGGGGGTTGGACTGGGGCCAACGTCCTGACTTTC
cdr3_aa: CASSQQRTGGWTGANVLTF

j_call: TRBJ1-2
d_call: -
v_call: TRBV5-1
clone_size: many
cdr3_nt: TGCGCCAGCAGCTTGGATCTCCTAAACTATGGCTACACCTTC
cdr3_aa: CASSLDLLNYGYTF

j_call: TRBJ2-7
d_call: -
v_call: TRBV7-3
clone_size: -
cdr3_nt: TGTGCCAGCACCCCTTACGGTTTCCAGGGGGGGCCAAGCTCCTACGAGCAGTACTTC
cdr3_aa: CASTPYGFQGGPSSYEQYF

j_call: TRBJ1-1
d_call: -
v_call: TRBV5-1
clone_size: few
cdr3_nt: TGCGCCAGCAGCCCTCGGGTGGCAGGGCTCACTGAAGCTTTCTTT
cdr3_aa: CASSPRVAGLTEAFF

j_call: TRBJ2-1
d_call: TRBD2
v_call: TRBV4-2
clone_size: -
cdr3_nt: TGTGCCAGCAGCCCGACCCCGGGACTAAATATGAATGAGCAGTTCTTC
cdr3_aa: CASSPTPGLNMNEQFF

j_call: TRBJ2-1
d_call: -
v_call: TRBV5-1
clone_size: -
cdr3_nt: TGCGCCAGCAGCTTCCCTGACAATGAGCAGGTCTTC
cdr3_aa: CASSFPDNEQVF

j_call: TRBJ2-1
d_call: -
v_call: TRBV7-3
clone_size: -
cdr3_nt: TGTGCCAGCAGCTTAGGTGGCAGGGTAGGCGATGAGCAGTTCTTC
cdr3_aa: CASSLGGRVGDEQFF

j_call: TRBJ1-1
d_call: -
v_call: TRBV13
clone_size: -
cdr3_nt: TGTGCCAGCAGCCCAGGACTTACCGGGAACACTGAAGCTTTCTTT
cdr3_aa: CASSPGLTGNTEAFF

j_call: TRBJ2-7
d_call: -
v_call: TRBV20-1
clone_size: few
cdr3_nt: TGCAGTGCTAGAGATCCCACAGAGGCCTACGAGCAGTACTTC
cdr3_aa: CSARDPTEAYEQYF

j_call: TRBJ1-2
d_call: TRBD1
v_call: TRBV12-3/TRBV12-4
clone_size: -
cdr3_nt: TGTGCCAGCAGTTTAGGGACAGGGCAATACACCTTC
cdr3_aa: CASSLGTGQYTF

j_call: TRBJ1-4
d_call: -
v_call: TRBV29-1
clone_size: -
cdr3_nt: TGCAGCGTTGGACGGGACGGAAATGAAAAACTGTTTTTT
cdr3_aa: CSVGRDGNEKLFF

j_call: TRBJ2-3
d_call: -
v_call: TRBV6-1
clone_size: -
cdr3_nt: TGTGCCAGCGAAAGGGGACCGAGCACAGATACGCAGTATTTT
cdr3_aa: CASERGPSTDTQYF

j_call: TRBJ1-2
d_call: -
v_call: TRBV30
clone_size: -
cdr3_nt: TGTGCCTGGAGTGTAACAGGGCCCGGCTACACCTTC
cdr3_aa: CAWSVTGPGYTF

j_call: TRBJ2-1
d_call: TRBD2
v_call: TRBV2
clone_size: -
cdr3_nt: TGTGCCAGCAAGATTATAGCGGGGGGTGATGAGCAGTTCTTC
cdr3_aa: CASKIIAGGDEQFF

j_call: TRBJ1-3
d_call: -
v_call: TRBV5-1
clone_size: -
cdr3_nt: TGCGCCAGCACCTTCGGAAGAGATCCGGGAAACACCATATATTTT
cdr3_aa: CASTFGRDPGNTIYF

j_call: TRBJ1-2
d_call: -
v_call: TRBV20-1
clone_size: -
cdr3_nt: TGCAGTGCTAGAGCTCTCCGGGACACCTATAACTATGGCTACACCTTC
cdr3_aa: CSARALRDTYNYGYTF

j_call: TRBJ2-1
d_call: TRBD2
v_call: TRBV27
clone_size: -
cdr3_nt: TGTGCCAGCAGCCCCGGACTAGGTCTGTCTCCTGACAATGAGCAGTTCTTC
cdr3_aa: CASSPGLGLSPDNEQFF

j_call: TRBJ2-3
d_call: TRBD1
v_call: TRBV12-3/TRBV12-4
clone_size: few
cdr3_nt: TGTGCCAGTACAGGGGTCACAGATACGCAGTATTTT
cdr3_aa: CASTGVTDTQYF

j_call: TRBJ1-2
d_call: TRBD1
v_call: TRBV2
clone_size: few
cdr3_nt: TGTGCCAGCAGTCAAACGGGACAGGGCGACGGCTACACCTTC
cdr3_aa: CASSQTGQGDGYTF

j_call: TRBJ1-5
d_call: TRBD1
v_call: TRBV7-9
clone_size: -
cdr3_nt: TGTGCCAGCAGCTCTTTTCACCCGGGACAGGGGGCAAAAGGCAATCAGCCCCAGCATTTT
cdr3_aa: CASSSFHPGQGAKGNQPQHF

j_call: TRBJ2-3
d_call: TRBD1
v_call: TRBV5-6
clone_size: -
cdr3_nt: TGTGCCAGCAGCTTCGGGACAGGGGATGTCACAGATACGCAGTATTTT
cdr3_aa: CASSFGTGDVTDTQYF

j_call: TRBJ2-5
d_call: -
v_call: TRBV6-1
clone_size: many
cdr3_nt: TGTGCCAGCTTACGGACTCTTGTAGCAGAGACCCAGTACTTC
cdr3_aa: CASLRTLVAETQYF

j_call: TRBJ1-2
d_call: -
v_call: TRBV20-1
clone_size: few
cdr3_nt: TGCAGTGCTAGACCTATGTATCCCGGGACCGAAAGTGGCTACACCTTC
cdr3_aa: CSARPMYPGTESGYTF

j_call: TRBJ2-3
d_call: TRBD2
v_call: TRBV7-2
clone_size: few
cdr3_nt: TGTGCCAGCAGCTTATCGGGGGGTATAGATACGCAGTATTTT
cdr3_aa: CASSLSGGIDTQYF

j_call: TRBJ2-3
d_call: -
v_call: TRBV29-1
clone_size: -
cdr3_nt: TGCAGCGTCAAAGGGGGGCTGGACACAGATACGCAGTATTTT
cdr3_aa: CSVKGGLDTDTQYF

j_call: TRBJ2-5
d_call: TRBD2
v_call: TRBV6-2/TRBV6-3
clone_size: -
cdr3_nt: TGTGCCAGCAGTTACTCTGCCGGGACTAGCGGGGGCTCACCACTACAAGAGACCCAGTACTTC
cdr3_aa: CASSYSAGTSGGSPLQETQYF

j_call: TRBJ1-5
d_call: TRBD1
v_call: TRBV6-5
clone_size: few
cdr3_nt: TGTGCCAGCAGCCGAACAGGGGGATTAGGCAATCAGCCCCAGCATTTT
cdr3_aa: CASSRTGGLGNQPQHF

j_call: TRBJ2-7
d_call: -
v_call: TRBV20-1
clone_size: -
cdr3_nt: TGCAGGGCTGACCAATCCTACGAGCAGTACTTC
cdr3_aa: CRADQSYEQYF